This T cell receptor beta chain was identified during a study of blood T cell repertoires in COVID-19. The CDR3 spans 16 residues. V gave up 2 bases and J gave up 3 bases; unmatched junction bases: 6. CDR1 and CDR2 (germline): ENHRY, SYGVKD. Clones were read by immunoSEQ multiplex PCR, and TCRdb kept only the in-frame ones, dropping some. The table has about 130,000 clones, roughly three quarters seen once. Sequenced material: PBMCs or T cells enriched from blood (not recorded which). This rearrangement joins TRBV10-3 to TRBJ1-1; 10 bases agree with TRBD1. This receptor was obtained from a woman aged 45-60 years who had recovered from COVID-19. The CDR3 nucleotides are TGTGCCATCAGTGAGGCTTCCGGGACAGGGGACACTGAAGCTTTCTTT. It is translated as CAISEASGTGDTEAFF.